The clone carrying this T cell receptor beta chain was recorded a few times. What it recognizes is unknown. This record belongs to a study of T cells in Graves' hyperthyroidism and ophthalmopathy. About the study: Blood from the periphery was taken at initial diagnosis, before any treatment.

The TCR beta CDR3 regions underwent amplification using RNA transcripts as the source. The HTBI set primed first-round TCR CDR3 RT-PCR. TCRdb passed the multiplex PCR reads through MiXCR, listing each CDR3 protein once. The sample shows around 340,000 distinct CDR3 sequences, roughly 15% of them seen only once. Overall study results and limits: The model predicted ophthalmopathy a median roughly 6.5 months before onset.

This CDR3 spans 11 amino acids. Germline V gives CDR1 MNHNS, CDR2 SASEGT. J gave up 13 bases and V 4 bases, and 2 bases lay outside the gene matches. This clonotype was obtained from a man aged 25-40 years with Graves' hyperthyroidism. The rearrangement joins TRBV6-1 to TRBJ2-2, with 8 bases that match TRBD1. The sequenced sample was blood. The CDR3: CASSVGQGLFF. The CDR3 bases are TGTGCCAGCAGTGTAGGACAGGGGCTGTTTTTT.